A single sample is the source of the 26 T cell receptor beta chains below, sequenced in a study of CD8+CD57+ T cells in acquired aplastic anemia. Using genomic DNA as the template, TCR beta VDJ and CDR3 profiling was carried out. TCRdb analysed the reads with MiXCR anew, one entry per CDR3 protein. The sample yields under 250,000 distinct CDR3 sequences, less than 75% seen once. CD8+CD57+ cell expansion had been shown by flow cytometry in patients chosen for sequencing. Sequences were obtained from sorted CD4+, CD8+, or CD8+CD57+ T cells (not recorded which) from PBMCs. These receptors were taken from a human donor with aplastic anemia.

The rearrangement joins TRBV10-3 to TRBJ2-5, with D tentatively TRBD1 (5 bases). Germline-derived CDR1 and CDR2 are ENHRY and SYGVKD. The CDR3 sequence is 13 residues long. V lost 3 bases to trimming and J lost 5 bases, with 10 bases between them. DNA of the CDR3: TGTGCCATCAGTGATGGGGCCCGGGAGACCCAGTACTTC. Amino acids: CAISDGARETQYF.

This clonotype was counted a few times. V and J are TRBV15 and TRBJ1-1, with 7 bases lining up with TRBD1. This CDR3 spans 17 amino acids. Germline trimming cut 3 bases from V and 1 base from J; bases unmatched to any gene: 11. CDR1 is LNHNV and CDR2 is YYDKDF in the germline V gene (reference sequence). CDR3 DNA: TGTGCCACCAGCAGCTCCAGGTCGGGACAGCGGAACACTGAAGCTTTCTTT. Protein: CATSSSRSGQRNTEAFF.

In regard to this clonotype: A single base separates this from a much larger clone, so it may be a read error. The V and J genes are TRBV7-9 and TRBJ2-2; 9 bases match TRBD1. CDR3 size: 16 residues. V shed 5 bases, J shed 3 bases, and the junction held 7 bases outside the gene matches. Germline V gene lookup returns CDR1 SEHNR and CDR2 FQNEAQ (reference sequence). The CDR3 spells CASSPFDRGDTGELFF. The CDR3 DNA follows: TGTGCCAGCAGCCCGTTCGACAGGGGGGACACCGGGGAGCTGTTTTTT.

The chain carries TRBV7-9 and TRBJ2-7, with 7 bases identical to TRBD1. V lost 5 bases to trimming and J lost 4 bases; unmatched junction nucleotides: 23. Germline V CDR1 and CDR2: SEHNR, FQNEAQ (reference sequence). The CDR3 length is 19 residues. In DNA, the CDR3 is TGTGCCAGCAGCCAAGTAGGCGTACAGGGGATTGCTGGAGCATACGAGCAGTACTTC. Encoded protein: CASSQVGVQGIAGAYEQYF.

The CDR3 sequence: CASSRTAPYEQYF. The CDR3 nucleotides are TGCGCCAGCAGCCGGACTGCCCCCTACGAGCAGTACTTC. This sequence joins TRBV4-3 and TRBJ2-7, with a possible D match to TRBD2 (5 bases). The CDR3 loop spans 13 amino acids. Trimming pared 4 bases from V and 2 bases from J, leaving 9 bases between. Germline V CDR1 and CDR2: LGHNA, YSLEER.

This chain links TRBV19 with TRBJ2-5, with 8 positions matching TRBD1. The germline gives CDR1 LNHDA, CDR2 SQIVND (reference sequence). V shed 9 bases, J shed 7 bases, and the junction held 10 bases outside the gene matches. This CDR3 has 13 residues. This chain's CDR3 is CASTRTGSPTQYF. The CDR3, as DNA: TGTGCCAGCACAAGGACAGGGAGCCCGACCCAGTACTTC.

This clonotype was detected a few times. The chain recombines TRBV19 with TRBJ2-3; 12 nucleotides agree with TRBD2. V shed 8 bases, J shed 4 bases, and the junction held 7 bases outside the gene matches. The CDR3 has 15 residues. Germline V lookup: CDR1 LNHDA, CDR2 SQIVND (reference sequence). The DNA for the CDR3 is TGTGCCAGTGAAACCGGGACTAGCGGGTCAGATACGCAGTATTTT. It is translated as CASETGTSGSDTQYF.

V gene TRBV5-1 combines with J gene TRBJ2-2, with D possibly matching TRBD1 (6 bases). The CDR3 length is 14 residues. V lost 4 bases to trimming and J lost 1 base, with 8 bases between them. Germline CDR1 and CDR2: SGHRS and YFSETQ. The CDR3 sequence is CASSETGNTGELFF. As DNA, the CDR3 is TGCGCCAGCAGCGAGACAGGGAACACCGGGGAGCTGTTTTTT.

The rearrangement uses TRBV5-1 and TRBJ1-2, with D possibly matching TRBD1 (6 bases). Germline V CDR1 and CDR2: SGHRS, YFSETQ. The CDR3 contains 14 residues. V lost 0 bases to trimming and J lost 1 base, with 7 bases between them. The CDR3 reads CASSLGQVNYGYTF. The CDR3, as DNA: TGCGCCAGCAGCTTGGGACAGGTTAACTATGGCTACACCTTC.

The chain employs TRBV12-3 or TRBV12-4 and TRBJ1-5; 7 bases align to TRBD1. CDR3 length equals 13 residues. The junction had 6 bases not matched to a gene; V was cut back by 6 bases and J by 7 bases. The CDR3 coding sequence is TGTGCCAGCAGCATACAGGGGTCCCAGCCCCAGCATTTT. Amino acid sequence: CASSIQGSQPQHF.

The V and J genes are TRBV10-3 and TRBJ2-3; 11 nucleotides match TRBD2. The germline CDR1 and CDR2 sequences are ENHRY and SYGVKD. This CDR3 contains 16 residues. V lost 6 bases to trimming and J lost 1 base; unmatched junction nucleotides: 6. The CDR3 reads CAIRGSGRAGTDTQYF. Written as DNA, the CDR3 is TGTGCCATCAGGGGTAGCGGGAGGGCCGGCACAGATACGCAGTATTTT.

Concerning this clonotype itself: A much larger clone lies a single base off, so this may be a read error. The chain joins TRBV30 to TRBJ1-6; D unresolved. The V gene's germline CDR1 is GTSNPN and CDR2 SVGIG (reference sequence). The CDR3 has 9 amino acids. V was clipped by 2 bases and J by 14 bases, with 4 bases between them. The CDR3 DNA reads TGTGCCTGGAGTCCAACCCTCCACTTT. Amino acid sequence: CAWSPTLHF.

The chain uses TRBV20-1 and TRBJ1-1; maybe TRBD1 (6 bases). This CDR3 region has 14 residues. Trimming took 6 bases from V and 1 from J, leaving 15 bases between them. The germline gives CDR1 DFQATT, CDR2 SNEGSKA (reference sequence). CDR3 DNA sequence: TGCAGTGCCCCGAGGACAGTGGGGAACACTGAAGCTTTCTTT. Translated, it gives CSAPRTVGNTEAFF.

J is TRBJ2-7 and V is TRBV6-2 or TRBV6-3; possible D gene TRBD1, 6 bases. The CDR3 has 17 residues. Germline loops: CDR1 MNHEY, CDR2 SVGEGT. V lost 5 bases and J 2 bases, leaving 22 bases between the germline ends. CDR3 DNA: TGTGCCAGCAGTAAATGGACAGTCGCCCCTAGAGCCTACGAGCAGTACTTC. It encodes CASSKWTVAPRAYEQYF.

V is TRBV20-1 and J is TRBJ1-1; 7 bases align to TRBD1. J was trimmed by 4 bases and V by 5 bases; bases with no gene match: 10. The CDR3 length is 14 residues. Germline assignment: CDR1 DFQATT and CDR2 SNEGSKA (reference sequence). CDR3 DNA sequence: TGCAGTGCTCCAAGACAGGGTGGGCCCACTGAAGCTTTCTTT. Translation: CSAPRQGGPTEAFF.

The chain employs TRBV7-2 and TRBJ2-7; possibly TRBD2 for D (6 bases). The ends were cut back, 3 bases at V and 3 bases at J, with 12 bases in the middle. Germline assignment: CDR1 SGHTA and CDR2 FQGNSA. This CDR3 comprises 14 residues. The CDR3 reads CASSLVGGDYEQYF. For the CDR3, the DNA is TGTGCCAGCAGCTTGGTGGGCGGGGACTACGAGCAGTACTTC.

This chain joins TRBV20-1 and TRBJ2-3; no clear D. The CDR3 covers 12 residues. Trimming stripped 6 bases from V and 0 bases from J, with 7 bases between. Germline V gene sequence: CDR1 DFQATT, CDR2 SNEGSKA (reference sequence). The CDR3: CSAPDSTDTQYF. The CDR3 DNA reads TGCAGTGCCCCGGACAGCACAGATACGCAGTATTTT.

The V gene is TRBV4-1, the J gene TRBJ2-7; the D gene is possibly TRBD2 (5 bases). V was shortened by 0 bases and J by 1 base, with 7 bases between the two germline ends. The length of the CDR3 is 14 residues. CDR1 and CDR2 (germline): MGHRA, YSYEKL. The CDR3: CASSQEGGSYEQYF. For the CDR3, the DNA is TGCGCCAGCAGCCAAGAAGGAGGTTCCTACGAGCAGTACTTC.

Regarding this clonotype: A much larger clonotype is one base distant, so this may be a read error. The chain employs TRBV5-4 and TRBJ2-3; a possible D gene is TRBD1 (5 bases). Germline CDR1 is SGHNT and CDR2 is YYREEE (reference sequence). CDR3 size: 17 residues. CDR3 protein: CASSLGKGPSSTGTQYF. In DNA, the CDR3 is TGTGCCAGCAGCTTAGGAAAGGGGCCTTCAAGCACAGGTACGCAGTATTTT.

V and J are TRBV7-2 and TRBJ1-1; D ambiguous. The V and J ends lost 5 bases and 6 bases respectively, with 10 bases between them. CDR1 is SGHTA, CDR2 FQGNSA, per germline. This CDR3 comprises 12 residues. CDR3 residues: CASSPNLAEAFF. The DNA for the CDR3 is TGTGCCAGCAGCCCGAATTTGGCTGAAGCTTTCTTT.

This clonotype was observed a single time. This chain uses TRBV20-1 with TRBJ2-2; D not resolved. The V gene's germline CDR1 is DFQATT and CDR2 SNEGSKA (reference sequence). V lost 1 base and J 8 bases, leaving 5 bases between the germline ends. The CDR3 is 11 amino acids. CDR3 coding DNA: TGCAGTGCTAGAGCCACAGGGGAGCTGTTTTTT. Its translation is CSARATGELFF.

This rearrangement joins TRBV29-1 to TRBJ2-5; D assignment may be TRBD1 or TRBD2 (6 bases each). Germline V gene sequence: CDR1 SQVTM, CDR2 ANQGSEA. The ends were cut back, 2 bases at V and 5 bases at J, with 15 bases in the middle. The CDR3 covers 14 residues. CDR3 in DNA: TGCAGCGTTGAATTGGGGGGCTTAGCGGAGACCCAGTACTTC. Amino acid sequence: CSVELGGLAETQYF.

Here the CDR3 DNA reads TGTGCCAGCAGGGGGGTAGGGGAATCTTCACCCCTCCACTTT. Amino acid sequence: CASRGVGESSPLHF. This chain links TRBV25-1 with TRBJ1-6, with D possibly being TRBD1 (5 bases). The CDR3 loop spans 14 amino acids. From germline, CDR1 is MGHDK and CDR2 SYGVNS. Trimming took 6 bases from V and 9 from J, leaving 15 bases between them. The variable domain in full, with the rest retrieved from reference TRBV25-1 and TRBJ1-6, is EADIYQTPRYLVIGTGKKITLECSQTMGHDKMYWYQQDPGMELHLIHYSYGVNSTEKGDLSSESTVSRIRTEHFPLTLESARPSHTSQYLCASRGVGESSPLHFGNGTRLTVT.

The V call is TRBV5-1, the J call TRBJ2-3; D is possibly TRBD2 (7 bases). Germline lookup yields CDR1 SGHRS and CDR2 YFSETQ. CDR3 size: 16 residues. V lost 2 bases, J lost 1 base, and 14 bases lay in between. The chain's CDR3 is CASSLNSGGRTDTQYF. In DNA form, the CDR3 reads TGCGCCAGCAGCTTAAACTCGGGGGGCCGCACAGATACGCAGTATTTT. Variable domain in full (rest from reference TRBV5-1 and TRBJ2-3): KAGVTQTPRYLIKTRGQQVTLSCSPISGHRSVSWYQQTPGQGLQFLFEYFSETQRNKGNFPGRFSGRQFSNSRSEMNVSTLELGDSALYLCASSLNSGGRTDTQYFGPGTRLTVL.

This chain uses TRBV7-2 with TRBJ2-1; D unclear. Trimming shortened V by 1 base and J by 0 bases, and 10 bases separated the two germline ends. In germline, CDR1 is SGHTA, CDR2 FQGNSA. CDR3 length: 16 amino acids. The CDR3 loop is CASSLEGSLSYNEQFF. CDR3 DNA sequence: TGTGCCAGCAGCTTAGAGGGAAGCCTCTCCTACAATGAGCAGTTCTTC.

The chain carries TRBV20-1 and TRBJ1-1; the D is unclear. Trimming stripped 3 bases from V and 8 bases from J, with 19 bases between. There are 14 residues in the CDR3. Germline V gives CDR1 DFQATT, CDR2 SNEGSKA (reference sequence). As DNA, the CDR3 is TGCAGTGCTAGCAGGCAGCTACTCCTTGGAGAAGCTTTCTTT. Its translation is CSASRQLLLGEAFF.